Given below is one T cell receptor (beta chain) in context. Its antigen remains unidentified. This sample was included in a study of chemoradiotherapy in HPV16-positive cancers. Study at large: Candidate HPV-specific clones and shared TCR motifs came from a couple of HPV16-positive patients. Study-wide results and limits: In HPV16-positive patients, HPV-responsive T-cell expansion tracked better recurrence-free survival.

The method was immunoSEQ multiplex PCR; TCRdb's version includes in-frame clones alone and lacks a portion of them. The sample holds about 3,500 clones, roughly 94% seen once. The CDR3 is 14 amino acids. Per the germline V gene, CDR1 is MDHEN and CDR2 is SYDVKM. With V trimmed by 9 bases and J by 2 bases, 2 bases remained unmatched. This chain connects TRBV28 to TRBJ2-1; 12 nucleotides match TRBD2. The clonotype comes from a human donor with HPV-associated anogenital cancer. Specimen collection occurred from a patient who underwent chemoradiotherapy. Here the CDR3 DNA reads TGTGCCAGTACTAGCGGGGGGCCCTACAATGAGCAGTTCTTC. Translating it yields CASTSGGPYNEQFF.